This T cell receptor (beta chain) was identified during a study of T cell responses to AZD1222 COVID-19 vaccine. V dropped 4 bases and J dropped 2; count of bases not matched to a gene: 5. Germline V gene data show CDR1 as SGHDT and CDR2 as YYEEEE. CDR3 length: 14 amino acids. Method: immunoSEQ multiplex PCR; TCRdb's copy keeps in-frame clones and lacks some. Of about 90,000 clones listed, 85% are singletons. Whole-study findings and limits: Only a handful of AZD1222 recipients, more than 5 in all, had baseline seropositivity. Clonal diversity was possibly underestimated; the donors were predominantly white British and more often female. Repertoire sampling occurred only after the peak T cell response.

Comment on this clone: Antigen: not known.

This specimen consisted of peripheral blood, obtained 28 days after the second AZD1222 dose. This clonotype was obtained from an adult who received the AZD1222 COVID-19 vaccine. The chain links TRBV5-6 to TRBJ2-7; 8 bases map to TRBD1. This CDR3 is CASSRTGLTYEQYF. CDR3 coding DNA: TGTGCCAGCAGCCGGACAGGGCTTACCTACGAGCAGTACTTC.